This T cell receptor beta chain is drawn from a study of T cell repertoires in aging, cancer and after chemotherapy. As for the study in general: Six age groups, ranging from 30 or younger to 70 or older, included the donors. Repeat sampling of healthy donors over several months to years showed clear clonal overlap. Roughly 9.1 million TCR reads were in the whole dataset.

This clonotype was seen more than once but under ten times. Peripheral blood genomic DNA, not sorted cells or RNA, was the template. V lost 6 bases, J lost 8 bases, and 6 bases stayed unmatched. This CDR3 is built from 13 residues. CDR1 MNHNS and CDR2 SASEGT come from the germline V gene. Multiplex touch-down PCR with TRB-A/B primers amplified rearranged V-D-J TRB sequences. Each CDR3 protein is one row after TCRdb ran MiXCR on the multiplex PCR reads. The sample records roughly 8,000 distinct CDR3 sequences, roughly two fifths being singletons. The chain has TRBV6-1 and TRBJ2-4; 8 positions agree with TRBD1. The material sequenced was blood. The sequence came from a human donor in good health. DNA for the CDR3: TGTGCCAGCAGCCGGCAGGGGGCAGACATTCAGTACTTC. Protein product: CASSRQGADIQYF.